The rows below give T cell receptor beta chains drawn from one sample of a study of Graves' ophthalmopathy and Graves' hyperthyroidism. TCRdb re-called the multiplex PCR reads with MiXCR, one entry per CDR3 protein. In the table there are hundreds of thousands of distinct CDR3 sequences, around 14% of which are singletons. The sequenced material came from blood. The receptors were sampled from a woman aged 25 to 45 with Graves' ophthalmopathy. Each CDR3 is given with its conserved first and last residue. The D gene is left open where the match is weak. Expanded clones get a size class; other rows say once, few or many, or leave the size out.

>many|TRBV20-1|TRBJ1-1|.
CSAPLNTEAFF
TGCAGTGCTCCTTTGAACACTGAAGCTTTCTTT
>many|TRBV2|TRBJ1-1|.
CASSRTDIEGTEAFF
TGTGCCAGCAGCCGGACAGACATTGAAGGCACTGAAGCTTTCTTT
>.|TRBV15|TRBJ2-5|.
CATSRGGGGETQYF
TGTGCCACCAGCAGAGGAGGAGGTGGGGAGACCCAGTACTTC
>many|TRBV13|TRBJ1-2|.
CASSSLDPGQGTSGYTF
TGTGCCAGCAGCTCCTTAGACCCTGGTCAGGGGACATCTGGCTACACCTTC
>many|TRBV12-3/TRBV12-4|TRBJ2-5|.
CASSSDSAYEETQYF
TGTGCCAGCAGTTCCGACAGCGCCTATGAGGAGACCCAGTACTTC
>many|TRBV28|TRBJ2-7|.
CASSLRTAYEQYF
TGTGCCAGCAGTCTCCGGACAGCCTACGAGCAGTACTTC
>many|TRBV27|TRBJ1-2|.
CASRAGVLGGYTF
TGTGCCAGCAGGGCAGGGGTTCTGGGTGGCTACACCTTC
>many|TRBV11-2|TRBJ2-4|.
CASSLGIGGALAKNIQYF
TGTGCCAGCAGCCTAGGAATAGGCGGGGCGCTAGCCAAAAACATTCAGTACTTC
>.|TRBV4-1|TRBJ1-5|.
CASSSLGDRNQPQHF
TGCGCCAGCAGCTCGCTGGGGGATCGGAATCAGCCCCAGCATTTT
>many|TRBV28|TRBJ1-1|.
CASSFQGRAEAFF
TGTGCCAGCAGTTTTCAGGGGCGCGCTGAAGCTTTCTTT
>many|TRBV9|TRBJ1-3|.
CASSVGSLLNTIYF
TGTGCCAGCAGCGTAGGTAGCCTTCTGAACACCATATATTTT
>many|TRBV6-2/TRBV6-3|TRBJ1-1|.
CATRFPRGDTEAFF
TGTGCCACCAGATTCCCCCGTGGGGACACTGAAGCTTTCTTT
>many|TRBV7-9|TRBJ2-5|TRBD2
CASSFAGTSDDRETQYF
TGTGCCAGCAGCTTCGCAGGGACTAGCGACGACCGAGAGACCCAGTACTTC
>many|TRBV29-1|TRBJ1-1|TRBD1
CSVATGGSTEAFF
TGCAGCGTTGCTACAGGGGGCAGCACTGAAGCTTTCTTT
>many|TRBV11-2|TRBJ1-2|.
CAGRGANYGYTF
TGTGCCGGGCGGGGGGCTAACTATGGCTACACCTTC
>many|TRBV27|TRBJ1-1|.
CASSPTGNYGAFF
TGTGCCAGCAGTCCTACAGGGAACTACGGGGCTTTCTTT
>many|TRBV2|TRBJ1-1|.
CASSEALLRGREAFF
TGTGCCAGCAGTGAAGCGCTTCTGCGAGGAAGAGAAGCTTTCTTT
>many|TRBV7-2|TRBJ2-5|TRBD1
CASSLTGSRETQYF
TGTGCCAGCAGCCTGACAGGGTCGCGAGAGACCCAGTACTTC
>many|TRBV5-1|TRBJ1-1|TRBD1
CASSSTGNLDTEAFF
TGCGCCAGCAGCTCGACAGGGAATCTTGACACTGAAGCTTTCTTT
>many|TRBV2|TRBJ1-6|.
CASSVDLRGSPLHF
TGTGCCAGCAGTGTAGACCTTAGGGGTTCACCCCTCCACTTT
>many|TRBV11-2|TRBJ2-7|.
CASSLGRASGYEQYF
TGTGCCAGCAGCTTAGGAAGAGCCTCCGGGTACGAGCAGTACTTC
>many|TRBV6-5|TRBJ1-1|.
CASSYVGGAFF
TGTGCCAGCAGCTACGTTGGGGGGGCTTTCTTT
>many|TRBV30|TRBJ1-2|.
CAWGQLENYGYTF
TGTGCCTGGGGCCAATTGGAGAACTATGGCTACACCTTC
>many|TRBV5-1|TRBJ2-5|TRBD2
CASSWGTSGQETQYF
TGCGCCAGCAGCTGGGGGACTAGCGGACAAGAGACCCAGTACTTC
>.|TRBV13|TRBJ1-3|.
CASSSNGVPLSGNTIYF
TGTGCCAGCAGCTCCAACGGGGTACCACTCTCTGGAAACACCATATATTTT
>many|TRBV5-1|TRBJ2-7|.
CASSFSQDEQYF
TGCGCCAGCAGCTTTTCCCAGGACGAGCAGTACTTC
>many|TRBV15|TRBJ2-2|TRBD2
CATSSGAGGNTGELFF
TGTGCCACCAGCAGCGGAGCGGGAGGAAACACCGGGGAGCTGTTTTTT
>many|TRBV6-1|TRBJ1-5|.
CASSKLEGQSNQPQHF
TGTGCCAGCAGTAAGTTAGAAGGACAGAGCAATCAGCCCCAGCATTTT
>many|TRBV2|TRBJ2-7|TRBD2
CASRTTSGRAGYEQYF
TGTGCCAGCAGAACGACTAGCGGGAGGGCCGGGTACGAGCAGTACTTC
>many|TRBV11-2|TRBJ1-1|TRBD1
CASSLLSGGVRTEAFF
TGTGCCAGCAGCCTATTATCAGGGGGCGTAAGGACTGAAGCTTTCTTT
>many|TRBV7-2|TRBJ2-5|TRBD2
CASSTRLAGGSETQYF
TGTGCCAGCAGCACCCGACTAGCGGGAGGTTCAGAGACCCAGTACTTC
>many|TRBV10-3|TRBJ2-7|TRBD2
CATGLAGAYEQCF
TGTGCCACAGGACTAGCGGGGGCCTACGAGCAGTGCTTC